This T cell receptor beta chain was sequenced in a study of cytomegalovirus exposure and HLA in healthy donors. General study points: Reports state that TCR beta sequences accurately predicted most subjects' HLA-A and HLA-B alleles.

Points on this clone: Its antigen remains unknown.

The germline V gene encodes CDR1 SGHVS and CDR2 FNYEAQ. There are 11 residues in the CDR3. V lost 8 bases to trimming and J lost 5 bases, with 9 bases between them. PCR used 60 Vbeta primers and 13 Jbeta primers. Repertoires were generated with immunoSEQ multiplex PCR, while TCRdb's copy carries only in-frame clones and drops some. The table includes approximately 140,000 clones, over 60% detected once. J is TRBJ2-5 and V is TRBV7-6, with D perhaps matching TRBD2 (5 bases). The clonotype was recovered from a man in his forties in good health and CMV-seropositive. Source material: PBMCs. The CDR3 sequence is CASATGETQYF. The CDR3 nucleotides read TGTGCCAGCGCGACGGGGGAGACCCAGTACTTC.